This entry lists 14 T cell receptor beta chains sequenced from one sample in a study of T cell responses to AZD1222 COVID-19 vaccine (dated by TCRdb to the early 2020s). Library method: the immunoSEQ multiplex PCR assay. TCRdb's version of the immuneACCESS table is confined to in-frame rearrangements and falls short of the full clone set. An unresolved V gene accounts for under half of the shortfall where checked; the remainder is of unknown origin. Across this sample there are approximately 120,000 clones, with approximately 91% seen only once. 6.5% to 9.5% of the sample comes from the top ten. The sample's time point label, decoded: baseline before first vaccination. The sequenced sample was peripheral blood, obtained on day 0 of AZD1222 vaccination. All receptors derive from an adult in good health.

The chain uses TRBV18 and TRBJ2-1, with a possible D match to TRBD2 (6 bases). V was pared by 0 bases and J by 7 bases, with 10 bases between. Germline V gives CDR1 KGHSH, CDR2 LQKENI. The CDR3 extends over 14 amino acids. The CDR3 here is CASSPPGLRNEQFF. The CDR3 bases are TGTGCCAGCTCACCACCGGGACTCCGGAATGAGCAGTTCTTC.

In DNA form, the CDR3 reads TGTGCCAGCTCCGTGGGGGGCGGCACCGGGGAGCTGTTTTTT. It yields the protein CASSVGGGTGELFF. The J gene is TRBJ2-2, the V gene TRBV27; D may match TRBD1 or TRBD2 (6 bases each). CDR3 length: 14 amino acids. V shed 8 bases and J shed 4 bases, with 14 bases lying between them. Germline CDR1 MNHEY, CDR2 SMNVEV (reference sequence).

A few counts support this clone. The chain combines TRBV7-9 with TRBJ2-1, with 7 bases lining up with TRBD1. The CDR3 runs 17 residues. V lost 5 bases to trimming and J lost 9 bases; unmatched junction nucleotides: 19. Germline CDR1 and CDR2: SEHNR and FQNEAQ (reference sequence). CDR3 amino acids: CASSPVSGTELSLEQFF. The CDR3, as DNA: TGTGCCAGCAGCCCAGTTAGTGGGACAGAACTCTCCCTTGAGCAGTTCTTC.

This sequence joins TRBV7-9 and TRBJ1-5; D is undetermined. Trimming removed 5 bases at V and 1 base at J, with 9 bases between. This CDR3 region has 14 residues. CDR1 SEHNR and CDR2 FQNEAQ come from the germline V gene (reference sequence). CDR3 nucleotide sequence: TGTGCCAGCAGCCGAGCCGGGAGCAATCAGCCCCAGCATTTT. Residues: CASSRAGSNQPQHF.

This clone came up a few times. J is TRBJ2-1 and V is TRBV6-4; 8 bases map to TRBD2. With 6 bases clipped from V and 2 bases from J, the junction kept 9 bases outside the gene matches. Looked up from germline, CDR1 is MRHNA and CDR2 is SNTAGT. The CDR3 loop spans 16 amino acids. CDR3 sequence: CASSPTSGAPYNEQFF. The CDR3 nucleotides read TGTGCCAGCAGCCCCACTAGCGGTGCCCCCTACAATGAGCAGTTCTTC.

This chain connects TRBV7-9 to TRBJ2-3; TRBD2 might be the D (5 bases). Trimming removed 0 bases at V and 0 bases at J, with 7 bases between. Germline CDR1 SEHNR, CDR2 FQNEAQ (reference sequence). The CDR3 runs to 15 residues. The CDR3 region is CASSLAGISTDTQYF. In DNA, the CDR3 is TGTGCCAGCAGCTTAGCCGGGATCAGCACAGATACGCAGTATTTT.

CDR3 coding DNA: TGCGCCAGCTCAGTAGCGGGGGCAGACACCGGGGAGCTGTTTTTT. Translating gives CASSVAGADTGELFF. The rearrangement joins TRBV10-1 to TRBJ2-2, with TRBD2 identical over 9 bases. V lost 8 bases, J lost 3 bases, and 7 bases stayed unmatched. Germline CDR1 WNHNN, CDR2 SYGVQD (reference sequence). The length of the CDR3 is 15 residues.

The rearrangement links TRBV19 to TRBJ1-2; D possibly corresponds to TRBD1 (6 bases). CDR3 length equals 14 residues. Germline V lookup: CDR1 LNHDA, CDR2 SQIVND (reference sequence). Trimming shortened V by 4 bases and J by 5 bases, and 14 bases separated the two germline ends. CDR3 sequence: CASSTGGFRYGYTF. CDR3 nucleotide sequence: TGTGCCAGTAGTACCGGGGGCTTTCGGTATGGCTACACCTTC.

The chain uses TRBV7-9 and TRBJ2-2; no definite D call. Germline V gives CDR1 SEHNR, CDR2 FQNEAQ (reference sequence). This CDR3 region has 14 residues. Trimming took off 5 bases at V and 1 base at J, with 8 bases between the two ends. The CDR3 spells CASSRDQNTGELFF. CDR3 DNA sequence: TGTGCCAGCAGCCGAGATCAGAACACCGGGGAGCTGTTTTTT.

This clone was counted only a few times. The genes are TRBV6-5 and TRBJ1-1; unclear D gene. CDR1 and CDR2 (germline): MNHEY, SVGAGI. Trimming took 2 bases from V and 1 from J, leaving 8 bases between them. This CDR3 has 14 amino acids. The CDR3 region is CASSYAHRNTEAFF. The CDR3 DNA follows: TGTGCCAGCAGTTACGCGCACCGGAACACTGAAGCTTTCTTT.

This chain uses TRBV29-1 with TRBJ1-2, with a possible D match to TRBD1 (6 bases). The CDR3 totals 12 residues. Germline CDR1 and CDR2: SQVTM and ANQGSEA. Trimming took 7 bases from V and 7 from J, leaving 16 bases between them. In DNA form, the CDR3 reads TGCAGCGGTGCCGGGACATTCCCTGGCTACACCTTC. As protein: CSGAGTFPGYTF.

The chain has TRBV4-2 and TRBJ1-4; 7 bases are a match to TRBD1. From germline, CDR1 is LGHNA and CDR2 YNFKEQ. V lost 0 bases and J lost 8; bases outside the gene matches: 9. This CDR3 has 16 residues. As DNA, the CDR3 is TGTGCCAGCAGCCAAGATGCGGGGGCAGGGGGGGAAAAACTGTTTTTT. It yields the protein CASSQDAGAGGEKLFF.

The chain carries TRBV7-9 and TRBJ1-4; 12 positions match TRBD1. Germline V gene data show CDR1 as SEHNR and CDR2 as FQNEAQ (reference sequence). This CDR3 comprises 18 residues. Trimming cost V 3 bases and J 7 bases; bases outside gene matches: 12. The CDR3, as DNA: TGTGCCAGCAGCTTCGTCCCGGGACAGGGGGCCAAGAGTGAAAAACTGTTTTTT. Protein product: CASSFVPGQGAKSEKLFF.

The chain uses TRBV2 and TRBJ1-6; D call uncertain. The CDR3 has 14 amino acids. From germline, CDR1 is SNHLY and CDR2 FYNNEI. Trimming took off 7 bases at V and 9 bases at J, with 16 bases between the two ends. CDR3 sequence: CASIFTVGGSPLHF. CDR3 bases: TGTGCCAGCATTTTTACTGTAGGAGGTTCACCCCTCCACTTT.